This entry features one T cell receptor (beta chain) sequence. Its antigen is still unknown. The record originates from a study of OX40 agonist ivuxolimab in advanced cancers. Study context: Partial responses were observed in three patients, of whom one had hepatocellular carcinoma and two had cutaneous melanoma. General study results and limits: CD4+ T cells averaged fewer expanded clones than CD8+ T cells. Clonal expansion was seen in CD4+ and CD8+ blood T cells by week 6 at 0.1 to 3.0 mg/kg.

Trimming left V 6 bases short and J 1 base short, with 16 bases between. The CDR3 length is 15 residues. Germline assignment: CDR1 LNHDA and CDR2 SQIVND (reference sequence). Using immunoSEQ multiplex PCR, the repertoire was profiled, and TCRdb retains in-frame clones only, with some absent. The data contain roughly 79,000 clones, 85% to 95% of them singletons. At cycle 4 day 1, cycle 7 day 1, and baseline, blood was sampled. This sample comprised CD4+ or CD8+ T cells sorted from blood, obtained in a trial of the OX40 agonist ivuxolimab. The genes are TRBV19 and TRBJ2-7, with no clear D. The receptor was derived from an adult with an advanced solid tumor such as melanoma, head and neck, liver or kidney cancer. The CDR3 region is CASRITADPSYEQYF. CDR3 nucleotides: TGTGCCAGTAGAATCACAGCCGACCCGTCCTACGAGCAGTACTTC. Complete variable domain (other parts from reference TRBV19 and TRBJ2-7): DGGITQSPKYLFRKEGQNVTLSCEQNLNHDAMYWYRQDPGQGLRLIYYSQIVNDFQKGDIAEGYSVSREKKESFPLTVTSAQKNPTAFYLCASRITADPSYEQYFGPGTRLTVT.